Below, one TCR beta chain is given with its context. These data are taken from a study of blood T cell repertoires in COVID-19. On the study more broadly: The origin of the acute and convalescent COVID-19 samples was the United States, Italy and Spain.

In the original processing: The assay estimated nucleated cells by amplifying reference gene primers. Clones were read by immunoSEQ multiplex PCR, and TCRdb kept only the in-frame ones, dropping some. The V and J calls and clone size were taken over from that table, and D and trimming were inferred from the DNA. The data show 35,000 to 50,000 clones, about 89% seen once. The CDR3 runs 16 residues. The V gene is TRBV12-2, the J gene TRBJ1-5; TRBD1 is the table's D call and was not checked against the DNA. TRBV12-2 is listed as a pseudogene. Sequencing input: peripheral blood. This clonotype was sampled from a man in his 70s with active COVID-19. This CDR3 is CASRFKCGQPNQPQHF. The CDR3 DNA reads TGTGCAAGTCGCTTTAAATGCGGACAACCCAATCAGCCCCAGCATTTT.